These 23 T cell receptor beta chains share one sample of origin, sequenced in a study of beta chain features in type 1 diabetes. What was sequenced were expressed TCRB transcripts, since all of the isolated RNA had been reverse transcribed. Using immunoSEQ multiplex PCR, the repertoire was profiled, and TCRdb retains in-frame clones only, with some absent. The sample includes a few hundred thousand clones, around 20% of them seen just once. Sample: naive CD4+ T cells from blood. The receptors derive from a woman aged 18-35 years in good health.

This clone has more than one count but fewer than ten. The gene calls are TRBV4-2 and TRBJ2-2; no clear D gene. Germline CDR1 reads LGHNA; CDR2 reads YNFKEQ. This CDR3 is built from 13 residues. V was pared by 1 base and J by 4 bases, with 4 bases between. CDR3 residues: CASSQGGTGELFF. The CDR3 DNA follows: TGTGCCAGCAGCCAAGGCGGCACCGGGGAGCTGTTTTTT.

This clone showed up just a few times. The same CDR3 arises from other DNA sequences in this sample as well. This chain connects TRBV7-9 to TRBJ2-7; 9 positions match TRBD1. This CDR3 is 14 amino acids long. After removal of 6 bases from V and 3 bases from J, the junction contained 6 bases not matched to a gene. The germline V gene has CDR1 SEHNR and CDR2 FQNEAQ (reference sequence). The CDR3 DNA is TGTGCCAGCAGTTTGGGACAGGGTAACTACGAGCAGTACTTC. Translating gives CASSLGQGNYEQYF.

Only one count was recorded for this clone. The genes are TRBV5-6 and TRBJ2-6; no definite D call. This CDR3 is 11 amino acids long. Deletions cut 1 base from V and 9 bases from J, with 2 bases between. Per germline, CDR1 SGHDT and CDR2 YYEEEE. As DNA, the CDR3 is TGTGCCAGCAGCTTGTACAACGTCCTGACTTTC. Protein product: CASSLYNVLTF.

The chain employs TRBV7-2 and TRBJ1-5, with 11 bases lining up with TRBD1. Germline assignment: CDR1 SGHTA and CDR2 FQGNSA. The CDR3 extends over 16 amino acids. The V segment lost 2 bases and the J segment 6 bases; nucleotides outside the gene matches: 6. The CDR3 region has the DNA TGTGCCAGCAGCTTACAAGGACAGGGGGCGGCTCAGCCCCAGCATTTT. Amino acid sequence: CASSLQGQGAAQPQHF.

This chain uses TRBV30 with TRBJ2-7, with a possible D match to TRBD1 (6 bases). V was trimmed by 0 bases and J by 7 bases, leaving 10 bases between them. CDR3 length: 12 amino acids. CDR1 and CDR2 from the germline V gene are GTSNPN and SVGIG (reference sequence). CDR3 loop: CAWSVTGKEQYF. The CDR3 bases are TGTGCCTGGAGTGTAACAGGGAAAGAGCAGTACTTC.

The chain combines TRBV4-1 with TRBJ1-5; 7 nucleotides align to TRBD1. CDR3 length equals 16 residues. Trimming removed 0 bases from V and 4 bases from J; junction bases left unmatched: 6. Germline V CDR1 and CDR2: MGHRA, YSYEKL. The CDR3 sequence is CASSQDGLTGNQPQHF. Written as DNA, the CDR3 is TGCGCCAGCAGCCAAGATGGATTGACAGGGAATCAGCCCCAGCATTTT.

The genes are TRBV29-1 and TRBJ2-2; 7 bases map to TRBD2. This CDR3 comprises 14 residues. Germline CDR1 and CDR2: SQVTM and ANQGSEA. J was trimmed by 0 bases and V by 5 bases; bases with no gene match: 3. CDR3 nucleotide sequence: TGCAGCGTTCTCCGGGGGGCGAACACCGGGGAGCTGTTTTTT. Translating gives CSVLRGANTGELFF.

This chain uses TRBV30 with TRBJ2-7; weak D call: TRBD2 (7 bases). The CDR3 covers 14 residues. Between the trimmed V and J ends, which lost 2 bases and 4 bases, there was a span of 15 bases. The V gene's germline CDR1 is GTSNPN and CDR2 SVGIG (reference sequence). CDR3 residues: CAWSKGGAGYEQYF. The CDR3 DNA sequence: TGTGCCTGGAGTAAGGGGGGGGCGGGGTACGAGCAGTACTTC.

The table lists this clone with a few counts. The chain employs TRBV9 and TRBJ2-7; 8 positions agree with TRBD2. Germline assignment: CDR1 SGDLS and CDR2 YYNGEE. V trimming: 4 bases; J trimming: 2 bases; junction bases outside the gene matches: 8. The CDR3 contains 15 residues. Here the CDR3 DNA reads TGTGCCAGCAGCACAACTAGCGGCTCGACCTACGAGCAGTACTTC. As protein: CASSTTSGSTYEQYF.

The CDR3 sequence is CASSSGVSRAYSDGYTF. The CDR3 DNA reads TGCGCCAGCAGCTCAGGGGTTTCTAGGGCTTACTCTGATGGCTACACCTTC. The rearrangement joins TRBV5-1 to TRBJ1-2; TRBD1 is a possible D gene (6 bases). Germline CDR1 SGHRS, CDR2 YFSETQ. The ends were cut back, 3 bases at V and 6 bases at J, with 24 bases in the middle. CDR3 length: 17 amino acids.

This clone came up a few times. The V call is TRBV19, the J call TRBJ1-1, with D perhaps matching TRBD1 (5 bases). Germline V gene sequence: CDR1 LNHDA, CDR2 SQIVND (reference sequence). The ends were cut back, 2 bases at V and 3 bases at J, with 16 bases in the middle. The CDR3 is 16 amino acids. CDR3 sequence reads: CASSIKRGSVYTEAFF. The CDR3 DNA is TGTGCCAGTAGTATAAAAAGGGGCAGCGTGTACACTGAAGCTTTCTTT.

The chain combines TRBV11-2 with TRBJ2-2, with D possibly being TRBD1 (6 bases). V lost 10 bases and J lost 2, with 14 bases in between. CDR1 is SGHAT and CDR2 is FQNNGV in the germline V gene. The CDR3 contains 14 residues. The CDR3, as DNA: TGTGCCACTAGGCAGGGGCCAAACACCGGGGAGCTGTTTTTT. Translating it yields CATRQGPNTGELFF. The full variable domain, completed using reference TRBV11-2 and TRBJ2-2, is EAGVAQSPRYKIIEKRQSVAFWCNPISGHATLYWYQQILGQGPKLLIQFQNNGVVDDSQLPKDRFSAERLKGVDSTLKIQPAKLEDSAVYLCATRQGPNTGELFFGEGSRLTVL.

The chain recombines TRBV2 with TRBJ2-2; perhaps TRBD2 as D (7 bases). In germline, CDR1 is SNHLY, CDR2 FYNNEI. V was shortened by 8 bases and J by 7 bases, with 20 bases between the two germline ends. The CDR3 extends over 15 amino acids. The CDR3 nucleotides read TGTGCCAGCCGACTTGAGGCGGGGGCGGGCGGGGAGCTGTTTTTT. Protein product: CASRLEAGAGGELFF.

This rearrangement joins TRBV4-3 to TRBJ1-2, with unresolved D. Trimming shortened V by 0 bases and J by 4 bases, and 12 bases separated the two germline ends. CDR3 length: 15 amino acids. Germline V CDR1 and CDR2: LGHNA, YSLEER. The CDR3 DNA sequence: TGCGCCAGCAGCCAAGATTATAGCAGACCCTATGGCTACACCTTC. Its protein product is CASSQDYSRPYGYTF.

The CDR3 coding sequence is TGCAGCGTTGCTATTCAGGGGAGCGAGCCGTATTTT. Amino acids: CSVAIQGSEPYF. The chain links TRBV29-1 to TRBJ2-3, with TRBD1 as a possible D gene (6 bases). Trimming pared 4 bases from V and 14 bases from J, leaving 19 bases between. CDR1 SQVTM and CDR2 ANQGSEA come from the germline V gene. The CDR3 is made up of 12 amino acids.

The chain couples TRBV11-2 to TRBJ2-1; D is perhaps TRBD2 (5 bases). Germline values: CDR1 SGHAT, CDR2 FQNNGV. Trimming took 5 bases from V and 10 from J, leaving 12 bases between them. The CDR3 sequence is 12 residues long. The CDR3 here is CASSTNGGEQFF. The DNA of the CDR3 is TGTGCCAGCAGCACTAACGGAGGCGAGCAGTTCTTC.

Only a few counts were recorded for this clone. The rearrangement joins TRBV7-9 to TRBJ1-1; D is uncertain. The CDR3 is 14 amino acids. CDR1 and CDR2 from the germline V gene are SEHNR and FQNEAQ (reference sequence). V lost 3 bases and J 4 bases, leaving 12 bases between the germline ends. The CDR3 here is CASSFSRALTEAFF. For the CDR3, the DNA is TGTGCCAGCAGCTTCTCCCGAGCCCTCACTGAAGCTTTCTTT.

The chain joins TRBV9 to TRBJ2-7, with a tentative D call TRBD1 (6 bases). Per the germline V gene, CDR1 is SGDLS and CDR2 is YYNGEE. V lost 0 bases and J 0 bases, leaving 10 bases between the germline ends. CDR3 length equals 15 residues. The CDR3 DNA is TGTGCCAGCAGCGTAGGCGACAGGAGCTCCTACGAGCAGTACTTC. Translation: CASSVGDRSSYEQYF.

This clone was seen more than once but under ten times. This rearrangement joins TRBV5-1 to TRBJ1-6, with TRBD1 matching 9 bases. J was trimmed by 7 bases and V by 4 bases; bases with no gene match: 3. Germline V gene data show CDR1 as SGHRS and CDR2 as YFSETQ. The CDR3 length is 14 residues. CDR3 DNA sequence: TGCGCCAGCAGCGGGGGACAGGGAAATTCACCCCTCCACTTT. It specifies CASSGGQGNSPLHF.

The rearrangement joins TRBV28 to TRBJ2-3; 13 bases align to TRBD2. V dropped 2 bases and J dropped 2; count of bases not matched to a gene: 1. Germline-derived CDR1 and CDR2 are MDHEN and SYDVKM. CDR3 length: 16 residues. CDR3 DNA sequence: TGTGCCAGCAGTTTAGGGACTAGCGGGGCCACAGATACGCAGTATTTT. It encodes CASSLGTSGATDTQYF.

CDR3 sequence reads: CASSQGGRDVEKLFF. As DNA, the CDR3 is TGCGCCAGCAGCCAAGGCGGCAGGGATGTTGAAAAACTGTTTTTT. The rearrangement joins TRBV4-3 to TRBJ1-4; D might be TRBD1 (5 bases). CDR3 length: 15 amino acids. V was pared by 1 base and J by 7 bases, with 13 bases between. Germline values: CDR1 LGHNA, CDR2 YSLEER.

This clone was found a few times. This chain uses TRBV5-1 with TRBJ2-1; the match to TRBD2 covers 7 bases. From germline, CDR1 is SGHRS and CDR2 YFSETQ. Trimming at V came to 0 bases and at J to 10 bases, leaving 7 bases not matched to a gene. There are 14 residues in the CDR3. In nucleotides, the CDR3 is TGCGCCAGCAGCTTGGTCAGCGGGATCGACGAGCAGTTCTTC. Residues: CASSLVSGIDEQFF.

The CDR3 loop is CASSLGQGSRQPQHF. The CDR3 DNA reads as TGCGCCAGCAGCTTAGGGCAGGGTTCAAGGCAGCCCCAGCATTTT. This chain uses TRBV5-1 with TRBJ1-5; TRBD1 is a possible D gene (5 bases). The CDR3 length is 15 residues. Germline V gene lookup returns CDR1 SGHRS and CDR2 YFSETQ. V shed 2 bases and J shed 7 bases, with 16 bases lying between them.